This T cell receptor beta chain stems from a study of cytomegalovirus exposure and HLA in healthy donors. Study in general: There were 100 million to 130 million unique TCR beta sequences, drawn from some 180 million T cells, in an earlier analysis.

General study results and limits: Exclusion applied to some V segments, including TRBV6-2 and TRBV6-3, as they were indistinguishable. Three of the chains that were CMV-associated were confirmed in vitro to be specific for CMV antigens. In an earlier analysis, in 620 or so donors, most V segments appeared productive either ~87% or ~30% of the time.

There are 17 residues in the CDR3. After removal of 4 bases from V and 0 bases from J, the junction contained 5 bases not matched to a gene. The germline gives CDR1 SQVTM, CDR2 ANQGSEA. It was with 60 Vbeta and 13 Jbeta primers that the PCR ran. Some clones are missing from TCRdb's copy, which holds only in-frame ones; the method was immunoSEQ multiplex PCR. The sample data list more than 95,000 clones. As to this clone: Its antigen is unknown.

The TCR sequence derives from a man aged 35-49 years in good health and CMV-seronegative. The chain uses TRBV29-1 and TRBJ2-1; 14 nucleotides align to TRBD2. Input material: PBMCs. DNA for the CDR3: TGCAGCGTTGGACTAGCGGGGGGGTCGAGCTCCTACAATGAGCAGTTCTTC. Encoded protein: CSVGLAGGSSSYNEQFF.